This TCR beta chain was captured in a study of early T cells in non-severe SARS-CoV-2 infection. TCRdb fed the 5' RACE reads into MiXCR, producing one record per CDR3 protein. The table records roughly 86,000 distinct CDR3 sequences, roughly 14% of them present only once. Germline V gene data show CDR1 as MGHDK and CDR2 as SYGVNS. The V end was cut by 4 bases, the J end by 5 bases, with 14 bases between. This CDR3 has 15 residues. This clonotype originated in an adult who was a healthcare worker with PCR-confirmed SARS-CoV-2 infection or an uninfected control (not recorded which). V usage is TRBV25-1 and J usage is TRBJ2-2, with D perhaps matching TRBD2 (5 bases). Material for sequencing was whole blood. In nucleotides, the CDR3 is TGTGCCAGCAGTGGAAGAGGATCGGGGACCGGGGAGCTGTTTTTT. As protein: CASSGRGSGTGELFF.